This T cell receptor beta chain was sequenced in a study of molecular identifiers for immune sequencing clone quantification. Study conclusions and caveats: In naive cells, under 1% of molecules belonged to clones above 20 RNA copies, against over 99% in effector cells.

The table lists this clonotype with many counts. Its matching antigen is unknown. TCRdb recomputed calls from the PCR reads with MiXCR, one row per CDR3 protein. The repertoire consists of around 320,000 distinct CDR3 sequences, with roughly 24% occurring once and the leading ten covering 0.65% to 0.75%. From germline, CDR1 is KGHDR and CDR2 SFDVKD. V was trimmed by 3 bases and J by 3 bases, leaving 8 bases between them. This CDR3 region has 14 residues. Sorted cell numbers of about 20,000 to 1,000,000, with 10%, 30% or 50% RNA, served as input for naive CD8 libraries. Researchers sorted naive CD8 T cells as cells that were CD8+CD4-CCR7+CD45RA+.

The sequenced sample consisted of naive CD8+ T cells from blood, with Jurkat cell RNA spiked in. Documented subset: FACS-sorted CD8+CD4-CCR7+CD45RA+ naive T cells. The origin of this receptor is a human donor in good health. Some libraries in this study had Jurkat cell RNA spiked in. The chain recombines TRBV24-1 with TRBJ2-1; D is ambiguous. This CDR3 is CATSDGYSYNEQFF. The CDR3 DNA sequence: TGTGCCACCAGTGATGGTTACAGCTACAATGAGCAGTTCTTC.